This record covers a single T cell receptor (beta chain). Its antigen is unknown. Per-base quality was not reported, and no clone a single base away is much larger than it. This sample was taken from a study of T cells in Graves' hyperthyroidism and ophthalmopathy (dated 2019 in TCRdb). About the study as a whole: Peripheral blood samples were taken at initial diagnosis, before any treatment was given. TCR V-J signatures able to tell the groups apart were searched for in a discovery cohort of approximately 95 patients, of whom 43 had Graves' ophthalmopathy and about 55 had stable Graves' hyperthyroidism. Prospective prediction of ophthalmopathy was tested in an independent validation cohort of fewer than 20 hyperthyroidism patients and roughly 16 patients who later progressed to ophthalmopathy. For training and testing, the roughly 97 patients in the discovery cohort were randomly divided in a 7:3 ratio. In addition, the study compared T-cell repertoires in thyroid tissue and in blood from six Graves' hyperthyroidism patients. Once sampling was done, hyperthyroidism patients were given methimazole at a starting dose of 30 mg daily, whereas ophthalmopathy patients were given high-dose intravenous methylprednisolone. The paper reports TCR Vbeta CDR3 sequencing of 135 peripheral blood samples: fewer than 50 ophthalmopathy, about 75 hyperthyroidism and around 17 progressor patients. Paper-wide results and their limitations: A 13 V-J signature model separated ophthalmopathy from stable hyperthyroidism, with just over 85% sensitivity and 81% to 83% specificity in cross-validation and 80%/75% in testing. No statistical method was used to fix the sample size in advance, and group allocation was not hidden from the investigators. In validation, the model predicted progression to ophthalmopathy a median of roughly 6.1 months before onset, with roughly 70% sensitivity and roughly 72% specificity. Most expanded thyroid clonotypes (frequency above 0.001) were also detected in blood, suggesting blood repertoires may reflect thyroid immune responses.

Stable Graves' hyperthyroidism was defined as the absence of progression to ophthalmopathy over 18 months of follow-up. Hyperthyroidism patients were newly diagnosed, had a disease duration of under 2 months, and were aged 18 to 65 years. Any patient with an uncontrolled infection, another autoimmune disease, pregnancy or lactation was excluded. Diagnoses were based on clinical symptoms, serum thyroxine and TRAb, thyroid ultrasound and orbital computed tomography. Ficoll-Paque density gradient centrifugation was used to isolate PBMCs from 8.5 to 10 ml of fresh peripheral blood. Total RNA was extracted with Trizol reagent, and quality was checked on an Agilent 2100 Bioanalyzer. CDR1 and CDR2 are read off the germline V gene as MDHEN and SYDVKM. The V end loses 3 bases and the J end loses 7 bases, and a stretch of 9 bases separates them. Counted from cysteine to phenylalanine, this CDR3 has 12 amino acids. Only CDR3 DNA remains: 36 bases, in frame from the first base.

TCR beta CDR3 regions were amplified from RNA transcripts. A first-round RT-PCR of the TCR CDR3 used the HTBI primer set with the Qiagen OneStep RT-PCR kit. Libraries were constructed in a second round of multiplex PCR, after which size selection and purification were performed. The libraries were sequenced on an Illumina HiSeq2000 using paired-end 100 bp reads. The original pipeline was this. Raw data were processed with SOAPnuke, discarding reads with adapters, uncalled bases, mean Phred below 15, or no exact constant-primer or identifier match. High-quality paired reads were merged using COPE v1.2.5, and each unique nucleotide sequence was defined as a clonotype. Clonotypes were aligned to IMGT TRBV, TRBD and TRBJ reference segments using MiTCR v1.1. The analysis included only V-J combinations with a frequency above 0.0001, which together covered around 99% of the repertoires. A TCS score was defined as the ratio of F50 (clonal expansion) to E x V (chaos), with BLOSUM62-based TCRdist applied between CDR3 peptides within each V-J. Welch's t-statistics and random forest reduced roughly 530 V-J features to 10 to 15, which were used in a naive Bayes classifier (R e1071). Using fastp at Q25 and MiXCR, TCRdb reprocessed the public reads and kept productive beta chains. Each entry is one CDR3 protein sequence, shown with its most common DNA and genes. The V and J calls reflect TCRdb's pipeline rather than the authors' work. The sample records 600,000 to 650,000 distinct CDR3 sequences, 16% of which are singletons. The ten largest clones represent 3.5% to 4% of the sample.

The receptor was isolated from a woman aged 25 to 39 with Graves' hyperthyroidism. Recombination connected TRBV28 to TRBJ2-5; no D gene can be assigned with confidence. The specimen was blood. The CDR3 corresponds to CASSFTGLTQYF. The DNA is as follows: TGTGCCAGCAGTTTCACCGGTTTGACCCAGTACTTC.